Each of the 28 T cell receptor beta chains below was sequenced from the same sample in a study of blood T cell repertoires in COVID-19. Sequenced by immunoSEQ multiplex PCR; TCRdb stores in-frame clones only, minus some. This table has over 200,000 clones, more than 80% appearing once. Material: peripheral blood. Every receptor here comes from a woman aged 25 to 39 with COVID-19, enrolled during active disease.

The V call is TRBV4-3, the J call TRBJ1-2; no reliable D call. This CDR3 spans 12 amino acids. Between the trimmed V and J ends, which lost 0 bases and 8 bases, there was a span of 7 bases. Germline CDR1 LGHNA, CDR2 YSLEER. Here the CDR3 reads CASSQDWRGYTF. The CDR3 DNA is TGCGCCAGCAGCCAAGATTGGCGGGGCTACACCTTC.

This rearrangement joins TRBV9 to TRBJ2-7; 13 bases are a match to TRBD2. With 0 bases clipped from V and 13 bases from J, the junction kept 7 bases outside the gene matches. Germline V CDR1 and CDR2: SGDLS, YYNGEE. The CDR3 extends over 14 amino acids. The CDR3 DNA sequence: TGTGCCAGCAGCGTAGGACTAGCGGGAGGCGAGTTTTACTTC. This translates into CASSVGLAGGEFYF.

V usage is TRBV24-1 and J usage is TRBJ2-3; a weak D match, TRBD2 (7 bases). The germline V gene has CDR1 KGHDR and CDR2 SFDVKD. The CDR3 is 15 amino acids. Trimming removed 5 bases from V and 6 bases from J, with 17 bases in between. The CDR3 protein is CATSGDGGPGDTQYF. The CDR3, as DNA: TGTGCCACCAGTGGAGACGGGGGGCCTGGCGATACGCAGTATTTT.

The chain links TRBV5-6 to TRBJ2-2; 8 bases are shared with TRBD2. The germline gives CDR1 SGHDT, CDR2 YYEEEE. V shed 4 bases and J 6 bases; nucleotides not matched to a gene: 8. This CDR3 spans 15 amino acids. CDR3 region: CASSPGTRGAGELFF. Here the CDR3 DNA reads TGTGCCAGCAGCCCGGGGACTAGGGGTGCCGGGGAGCTGTTTTTT.

A single count supports this clone. V and J are TRBV7-3 and TRBJ2-5; 8 positions match TRBD1. V lost 5 bases and J lost 5; bases outside the gene matches: 7. The germline CDR1 and CDR2 sequences are SGHTA and FQGTGA. CDR3 length equals 14 residues. CDR3 nucleotide sequence: TGTGCCAGCAGCGCGGGACAGGTTCCGGAGACCCAGTACTTC. Its protein product is CASSAGQVPETQYF.

V is TRBV19 and J is TRBJ2-5, with 13 bases fitting TRBD2. CDR1 and CDR2 from the germline V gene are LNHDA and SQIVND (reference sequence). This CDR3 comprises 16 residues. Losses at the gene ends were 5 bases for V and 3 bases for J; bases not matched to a gene: 6. CDR3 region: CASSPPGLAGEETQYF. The CDR3 DNA reads as TGTGCCAGTAGTCCTCCTGGACTAGCGGGGGAAGAGACCCAGTACTTC.

This clone was observed a few times. The chain recombines TRBV30 with TRBJ2-1; the match to TRBD2 covers 9 bases. Germline lookup yields CDR1 GTSNPN and CDR2 SVGIG (reference sequence). There are 15 residues in the CDR3. Trimming cost V 5 bases and J 0 bases; bases outside gene matches: 5. The CDR3: CAWEGAGGSYNEQFF. The CDR3 DNA reads TGTGCCTGGGAGGGAGCGGGAGGCTCCTACAATGAGCAGTTCTTC.

The rearrangement joins TRBV27 to TRBJ1-1, with D maybe TRBD1 (6 bases). The CDR3 runs 15 residues. The germline V gene has CDR1 MNHEY and CDR2 SMNVEV (reference sequence). The V gene lost 3 bases and the J gene lost 8 bases, with 19 bases spanning the gap. This chain's CDR3 is CASSLGGLPLTEAFF. CDR3 sequence (DNA): TGTGCCAGCAGTTTGGGGGGGCTCCCACTGACGGAAGCTTTCTTT.

The chain links TRBV27 to TRBJ2-3; D is unresolved. V lost 3 bases, J lost 4 bases, and 2 bases lay in between. Germline V gives CDR1 MNHEY, CDR2 SMNVEV (reference sequence). The CDR3 sequence is 11 residues long. CDR3 loop: CASSFSDTQYF. CDR3 bases: TGTGCCAGCAGTTTCTCAGATACGCAGTATTTT.

This clone was counted a few times. V usage is TRBV6-8 and J usage is TRBJ1-3, with 8 bases fitting TRBD1. The CDR3 extends over 14 amino acids. V was clipped by 6 bases and J by 8 bases; unmatched bases: 9. The germline V gene has CDR1 MNHGY and CDR2 SAAAGT. DNA for the CDR3: TGTGCCAGCAGGACGACAGGGGAAAAGCACACCATATATTTT. Translating gives CASRTTGEKHTIYF.

This sequence joins TRBV7-2 and TRBJ2-5, with D possibly being TRBD2 (5 bases). The CDR3 extends over 13 amino acids. Per the germline V gene, CDR1 is SGHTA and CDR2 is FQGNSA. Trimming took off 5 bases at V and 2 bases at J, with 9 bases between the two ends. This CDR3 reads CASSMDFQETQYF. The CDR3 region has the DNA TGTGCCAGCAGCATGGACTTTCAAGAGACCCAGTACTTC.

CDR3 residues: CAISESGRAGVGEQYF. The DNA for the CDR3 is TGTGCCATCAGTGAGTCCGGGAGAGCGGGGGTAGGGGAGCAGTACTTC. The chain links TRBV10-3 to TRBJ2-7; 8 positions agree with TRBD2. V was clipped by 0 bases and J by 7 bases; unmatched bases: 11. CDR3 length equals 16 residues. Germline CDR1 and CDR2: ENHRY and SYGVKD.

V usage is TRBV7-6 and J usage is TRBJ1-2, with 12 bases identical to TRBD1. The CDR3 runs 15 residues. Germline lookup yields CDR1 SGHVS and CDR2 FNYEAQ. V shed 4 bases, J shed 6 bases, and the junction held 6 bases outside the gene matches. The CDR3 DNA is TGTGCCAGCAGCTCGTCCGGGACAGGGGGCGATGGCTACACCTTC. Amino acids: CASSSSGTGGDGYTF.

CDR3 region: CASRGQGRPYEQYF. The CDR3 nucleotides read TGTGCCAGCAGGGGACAGGGGCGGCCCTACGAGCAGTACTTC. The chain has TRBV21-1 and TRBJ2-7; the D segment call TRBD1 is taken from the table without a DNA check. TRBV21-1 is recorded as a pseudogene. This CDR3 has 14 residues.

The chain recombines TRBV4-1 with TRBJ1-2; 8 bases are shared with TRBD1. Germline V gene sequence: CDR1 MGHRA, CDR2 YSYEKL. The V segment lost 4 bases and the J segment 5 bases; nucleotides outside the gene matches: 15. The CDR3 is 17 residues long. This chain's CDR3 is CASSPNPSGQANYGYTF. CDR3 nucleotides: TGCGCCAGCAGCCCAAACCCTTCGGGACAGGCAAATTATGGCTACACCTTC.

This sequence joins TRBV5-1 and TRBJ1-1, with 7 bases identical to TRBD1. The CDR3 totals 18 residues. The V gene end was trimmed by 1 base and the J gene end by 3 bases; junction bases not matched to a gene: 15. Germline V gene sequence: CDR1 SGHRS, CDR2 YFSETQ. CDR3 region: CASSLPQGRRYSDTEAFF. The CDR3 DNA reads TGCGCCAGCAGCTTGCCACAGGGGAGGCGGTATTCGGACACTGAAGCTTTCTTT.

The J gene is TRBJ1-5, the V gene TRBV11-3; 9 bases line up with TRBD1. Per germline, CDR1 SGHNT and CDR2 YENEEA. V was clipped by 5 bases and J by 5 bases; unmatched bases: 10. The CDR3 spans 16 residues. CDR3 sequence: CASSPHRGRCDQPQHF. CDR3 DNA sequence: TGTGCCAGCAGCCCACACAGGGGGCGTTGTGATCAGCCCCAGCATTTT.

This clone has more than one count but fewer than ten. V usage is TRBV9 and J usage is TRBJ2-1, with 9 bases that match TRBD2. CDR3 length: 12 amino acids. Germline V CDR1 and CDR2: SGDLS, YYNGEE. V lost 2 bases to trimming and J lost 12 bases; unmatched junction nucleotides: 3. CDR3 protein: CASSVKAGGQFF. The CDR3, as DNA: TGTGCCAGCAGCGTCAAAGCGGGAGGGCAGTTCTTC.

This clone was observed once. The V and J genes are TRBV4-1 and TRBJ2-4; possibly TRBD2 for D (5 bases). This CDR3 has 16 residues. The V end was cut by 8 bases, the J end by 0 bases, with 17 bases between. From germline, CDR1 is MGHRA and CDR2 YSYEKL. CDR3 region: CASRSFAGVAKNIQYF. In nucleotides, the CDR3 is TGCGCCAGCCGATCCTTCGCCGGGGTAGCCAAAAACATTCAGTACTTC.

J is TRBJ1-2 and V is TRBV4-1; D not certain. Trimming stripped 1 base from V and 2 bases from J, with 11 bases between. The germline CDR1 and CDR2 sequences are MGHRA and YSYEKL. This CDR3 is built from 15 residues. CDR3 amino acids: CASSQVLLTNYGYTF. In nucleotides, the CDR3 is TGCGCCAGCAGCCAAGTGTTATTAACAAACTATGGCTACACCTTC.

The V and J genes are TRBV6-2 or TRBV6-3 and TRBJ2-3; D possibly corresponds to TRBD2 (6 bases). CDR3 size: 14 residues. With 4 bases removed from V and 6 bases from J, the gap between germline ends came to 14 bases. Germline-derived CDR1 and CDR2 are MNHEY and SVGEGT. CDR3 protein: CASSSIRGSDTQYF. CDR3 coding DNA: TGTGCCAGCAGTTCAATTCGGGGGTCCGATACGCAGTATTTT.

This sequence joins TRBV7-9 and TRBJ2-5; 9 nucleotides agree with TRBD2. The CDR3 contains 14 residues. CDR1 is SEHNR and CDR2 is FQNEAQ in the germline V gene (reference sequence). V lost 4 bases, J lost 5 bases, and 5 bases stayed unmatched. CDR3 residues: CASSSAGTSETQYF. In DNA form, the CDR3 reads TGTGCCAGCAGCTCTGCCGGGACTAGCGAGACCCAGTACTTC.

V is TRBV19 and J is TRBJ2-3; maybe TRBD1 (6 bases). The CDR3 has 16 residues. The V end lost 5 bases, the J end lost 7 bases, and 22 bases lay between the germline ends. The germline gives CDR1 LNHDA, CDR2 SQIVND (reference sequence). The CDR3 nucleotides are TGTGCCAGTAGTTCACCGGGACAAGGACGAGTGAATACGCAGTATTTT. It yields the protein CASSSPGQGRVNTQYF.

V usage is TRBV29-1 and J usage is TRBJ2-1, with D possibly matching TRBD2 (5 bases). V lost 4 bases to trimming and J lost 3 bases, with 16 bases between them. The CDR3 totals 15 residues. Germline V CDR1 and CDR2: SQVTM, ANQGSEA. CDR3 sequence reads: CSVVVGFEGYNEQFF. The CDR3 DNA follows: TGCAGCGTTGTCGTGGGGTTTGAGGGCTACAATGAGCAGTTCTTC.

The chain joins TRBV5-4 to TRBJ2-7; D might be TRBD2 (7 bases). Germline V CDR1 and CDR2: SGHNT, YYREEE (reference sequence). The CDR3 covers 15 residues. The V end lost 6 bases, the J end lost 6 bases, and 22 bases lay between the germline ends. The CDR3 here is CASNEGGTGRSEQYF. CDR3 in DNA: TGTGCCAGCAACGAGGGGGGGACGGGGAGGAGCGAGCAGTACTTC.

In its sample, this clone was seen once. The CDR3 reads CASTPTGLKSGNTIYF. DNA for the CDR3: TGTGCCAGCACCCCCACGGGACTGAAGTCTGGAAACACCATATATTTT. The chain couples TRBV28 to TRBJ1-3; D is perhaps TRBD1 (5 bases). Germline CDR1 is MDHEN and CDR2 is SYDVKM. The CDR3 runs to 16 residues. Trimming took 7 bases from V and 1 from J, leaving 17 bases between them.

This chain joins TRBV6-5 and TRBJ1-5, with 11 bases identical to TRBD1. The junction had 4 bases not matched to a gene; V was cut back by 6 bases and J by 6 bases. Germline V gives CDR1 MNHEY, CDR2 SVGAGI. CDR3 size: 14 residues. For the CDR3, the DNA is TGTGCCAGCAGACGGACAGGGGGCCTTCAGCCCCAGCATTTT. Translated: CASRRTGGLQPQHF.

The chain employs TRBV6-5 and TRBJ1-2; D might be TRBD1 (6 bases). The CDR3 contains 11 residues. The germline gives CDR1 MNHEY, CDR2 SVGAGI. V was cut by 5 bases and J by 8 bases, with 9 bases left in between. CDR3 protein: CASSIGQGYTF. CDR3 coding DNA: TGTGCCAGCAGTATAGGACAGGGCTACACCTTC.